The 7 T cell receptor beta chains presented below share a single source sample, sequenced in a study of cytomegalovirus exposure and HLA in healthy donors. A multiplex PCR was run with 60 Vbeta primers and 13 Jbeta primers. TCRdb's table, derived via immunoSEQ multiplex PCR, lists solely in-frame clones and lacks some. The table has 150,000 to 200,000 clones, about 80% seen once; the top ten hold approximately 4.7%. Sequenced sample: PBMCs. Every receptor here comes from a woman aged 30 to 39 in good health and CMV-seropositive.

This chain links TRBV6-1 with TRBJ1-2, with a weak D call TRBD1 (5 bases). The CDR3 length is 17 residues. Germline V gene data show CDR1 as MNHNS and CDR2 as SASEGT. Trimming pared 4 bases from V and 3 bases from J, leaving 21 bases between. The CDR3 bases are TGTGCCAGCAGTGCGGGGGGGAGGGCCCTGGAGGACTATGGCTACACCTTC. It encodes CASSAGGRALEDYGYTF.

CDR3: CASSVGPDPSDTIYF. In DNA, the CDR3 is TGTGCCAGCAGCGTAGGCCCAGATCCTTCAGACACCATATATTTT. The V gene is TRBV9, the J gene TRBJ1-3, with D unclear. In germline, CDR1 is SGDLS, CDR2 YYNGEE. The CDR3 has 15 residues. Trimming left V 0 bases short and J 8 bases short, with 15 bases between.

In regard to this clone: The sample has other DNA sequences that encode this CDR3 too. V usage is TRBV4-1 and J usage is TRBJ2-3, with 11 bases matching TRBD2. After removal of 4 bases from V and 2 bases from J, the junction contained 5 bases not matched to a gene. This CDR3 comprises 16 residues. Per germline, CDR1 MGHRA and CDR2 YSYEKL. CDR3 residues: CASSRLAGGNTDTQYF. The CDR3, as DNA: TGCGCCAGCAGCCGGTTAGCGGGGGGGAACACAGATACGCAGTATTTT.

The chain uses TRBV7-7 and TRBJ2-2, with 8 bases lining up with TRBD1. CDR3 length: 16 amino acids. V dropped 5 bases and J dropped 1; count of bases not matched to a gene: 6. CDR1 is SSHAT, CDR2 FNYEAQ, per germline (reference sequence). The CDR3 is CASSTYGTGNTGELFF. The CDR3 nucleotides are TGTGCCAGCAGCACGTACGGGACAGGGAACACCGGGGAGCTGTTTTTT. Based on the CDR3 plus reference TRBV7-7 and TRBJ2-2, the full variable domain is GAGVSQSPRYKVTKRGQDVTLRCDPISSHATLYWYQQALGQGPEFLTYFNYEAQPDKSGLPSDRFSAERPEGSISTLTIQRTEQRDSAMYRCASSTYGTGNTGELFFGEGSRLTVL.

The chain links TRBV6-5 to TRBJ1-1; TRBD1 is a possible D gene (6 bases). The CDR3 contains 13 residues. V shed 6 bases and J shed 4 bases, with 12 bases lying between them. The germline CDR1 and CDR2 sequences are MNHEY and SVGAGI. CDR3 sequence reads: CASRPQGTTEAFF. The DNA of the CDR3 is TGTGCCAGCAGGCCACAGGGAACCACTGAAGCTTTCTTT.

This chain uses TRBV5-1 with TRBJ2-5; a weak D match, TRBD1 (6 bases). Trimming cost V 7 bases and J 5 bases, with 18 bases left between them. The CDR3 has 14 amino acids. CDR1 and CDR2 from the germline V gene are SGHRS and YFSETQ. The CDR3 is CASGDQGRWETQYF. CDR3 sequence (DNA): TGCGCCAGCGGGGACCAGGGGCGGTGGGAGACCCAGTACTTC.

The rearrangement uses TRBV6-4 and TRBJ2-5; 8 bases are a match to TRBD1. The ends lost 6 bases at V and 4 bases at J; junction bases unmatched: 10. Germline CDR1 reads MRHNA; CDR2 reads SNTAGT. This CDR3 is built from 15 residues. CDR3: CASSRTGSLGETQYF. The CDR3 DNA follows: TGTGCCAGCAGCCGGACAGGGTCTTTGGGAGAGACCCAGTACTTC.